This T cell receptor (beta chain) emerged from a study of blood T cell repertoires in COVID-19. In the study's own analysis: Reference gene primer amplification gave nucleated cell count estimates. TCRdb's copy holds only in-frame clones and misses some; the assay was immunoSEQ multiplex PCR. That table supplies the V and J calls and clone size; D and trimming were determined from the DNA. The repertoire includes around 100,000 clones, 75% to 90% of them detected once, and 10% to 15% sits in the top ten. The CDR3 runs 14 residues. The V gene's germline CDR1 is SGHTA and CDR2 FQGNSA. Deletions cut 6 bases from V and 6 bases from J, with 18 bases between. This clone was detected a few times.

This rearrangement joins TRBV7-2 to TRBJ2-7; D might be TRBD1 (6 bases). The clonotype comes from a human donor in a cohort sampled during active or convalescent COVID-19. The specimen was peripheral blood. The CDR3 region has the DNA TGTGCCAGCAGACCCGGACAGCAACAAGGCGAGCAGTACTTC. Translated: CASRPGQQQGEQYF.